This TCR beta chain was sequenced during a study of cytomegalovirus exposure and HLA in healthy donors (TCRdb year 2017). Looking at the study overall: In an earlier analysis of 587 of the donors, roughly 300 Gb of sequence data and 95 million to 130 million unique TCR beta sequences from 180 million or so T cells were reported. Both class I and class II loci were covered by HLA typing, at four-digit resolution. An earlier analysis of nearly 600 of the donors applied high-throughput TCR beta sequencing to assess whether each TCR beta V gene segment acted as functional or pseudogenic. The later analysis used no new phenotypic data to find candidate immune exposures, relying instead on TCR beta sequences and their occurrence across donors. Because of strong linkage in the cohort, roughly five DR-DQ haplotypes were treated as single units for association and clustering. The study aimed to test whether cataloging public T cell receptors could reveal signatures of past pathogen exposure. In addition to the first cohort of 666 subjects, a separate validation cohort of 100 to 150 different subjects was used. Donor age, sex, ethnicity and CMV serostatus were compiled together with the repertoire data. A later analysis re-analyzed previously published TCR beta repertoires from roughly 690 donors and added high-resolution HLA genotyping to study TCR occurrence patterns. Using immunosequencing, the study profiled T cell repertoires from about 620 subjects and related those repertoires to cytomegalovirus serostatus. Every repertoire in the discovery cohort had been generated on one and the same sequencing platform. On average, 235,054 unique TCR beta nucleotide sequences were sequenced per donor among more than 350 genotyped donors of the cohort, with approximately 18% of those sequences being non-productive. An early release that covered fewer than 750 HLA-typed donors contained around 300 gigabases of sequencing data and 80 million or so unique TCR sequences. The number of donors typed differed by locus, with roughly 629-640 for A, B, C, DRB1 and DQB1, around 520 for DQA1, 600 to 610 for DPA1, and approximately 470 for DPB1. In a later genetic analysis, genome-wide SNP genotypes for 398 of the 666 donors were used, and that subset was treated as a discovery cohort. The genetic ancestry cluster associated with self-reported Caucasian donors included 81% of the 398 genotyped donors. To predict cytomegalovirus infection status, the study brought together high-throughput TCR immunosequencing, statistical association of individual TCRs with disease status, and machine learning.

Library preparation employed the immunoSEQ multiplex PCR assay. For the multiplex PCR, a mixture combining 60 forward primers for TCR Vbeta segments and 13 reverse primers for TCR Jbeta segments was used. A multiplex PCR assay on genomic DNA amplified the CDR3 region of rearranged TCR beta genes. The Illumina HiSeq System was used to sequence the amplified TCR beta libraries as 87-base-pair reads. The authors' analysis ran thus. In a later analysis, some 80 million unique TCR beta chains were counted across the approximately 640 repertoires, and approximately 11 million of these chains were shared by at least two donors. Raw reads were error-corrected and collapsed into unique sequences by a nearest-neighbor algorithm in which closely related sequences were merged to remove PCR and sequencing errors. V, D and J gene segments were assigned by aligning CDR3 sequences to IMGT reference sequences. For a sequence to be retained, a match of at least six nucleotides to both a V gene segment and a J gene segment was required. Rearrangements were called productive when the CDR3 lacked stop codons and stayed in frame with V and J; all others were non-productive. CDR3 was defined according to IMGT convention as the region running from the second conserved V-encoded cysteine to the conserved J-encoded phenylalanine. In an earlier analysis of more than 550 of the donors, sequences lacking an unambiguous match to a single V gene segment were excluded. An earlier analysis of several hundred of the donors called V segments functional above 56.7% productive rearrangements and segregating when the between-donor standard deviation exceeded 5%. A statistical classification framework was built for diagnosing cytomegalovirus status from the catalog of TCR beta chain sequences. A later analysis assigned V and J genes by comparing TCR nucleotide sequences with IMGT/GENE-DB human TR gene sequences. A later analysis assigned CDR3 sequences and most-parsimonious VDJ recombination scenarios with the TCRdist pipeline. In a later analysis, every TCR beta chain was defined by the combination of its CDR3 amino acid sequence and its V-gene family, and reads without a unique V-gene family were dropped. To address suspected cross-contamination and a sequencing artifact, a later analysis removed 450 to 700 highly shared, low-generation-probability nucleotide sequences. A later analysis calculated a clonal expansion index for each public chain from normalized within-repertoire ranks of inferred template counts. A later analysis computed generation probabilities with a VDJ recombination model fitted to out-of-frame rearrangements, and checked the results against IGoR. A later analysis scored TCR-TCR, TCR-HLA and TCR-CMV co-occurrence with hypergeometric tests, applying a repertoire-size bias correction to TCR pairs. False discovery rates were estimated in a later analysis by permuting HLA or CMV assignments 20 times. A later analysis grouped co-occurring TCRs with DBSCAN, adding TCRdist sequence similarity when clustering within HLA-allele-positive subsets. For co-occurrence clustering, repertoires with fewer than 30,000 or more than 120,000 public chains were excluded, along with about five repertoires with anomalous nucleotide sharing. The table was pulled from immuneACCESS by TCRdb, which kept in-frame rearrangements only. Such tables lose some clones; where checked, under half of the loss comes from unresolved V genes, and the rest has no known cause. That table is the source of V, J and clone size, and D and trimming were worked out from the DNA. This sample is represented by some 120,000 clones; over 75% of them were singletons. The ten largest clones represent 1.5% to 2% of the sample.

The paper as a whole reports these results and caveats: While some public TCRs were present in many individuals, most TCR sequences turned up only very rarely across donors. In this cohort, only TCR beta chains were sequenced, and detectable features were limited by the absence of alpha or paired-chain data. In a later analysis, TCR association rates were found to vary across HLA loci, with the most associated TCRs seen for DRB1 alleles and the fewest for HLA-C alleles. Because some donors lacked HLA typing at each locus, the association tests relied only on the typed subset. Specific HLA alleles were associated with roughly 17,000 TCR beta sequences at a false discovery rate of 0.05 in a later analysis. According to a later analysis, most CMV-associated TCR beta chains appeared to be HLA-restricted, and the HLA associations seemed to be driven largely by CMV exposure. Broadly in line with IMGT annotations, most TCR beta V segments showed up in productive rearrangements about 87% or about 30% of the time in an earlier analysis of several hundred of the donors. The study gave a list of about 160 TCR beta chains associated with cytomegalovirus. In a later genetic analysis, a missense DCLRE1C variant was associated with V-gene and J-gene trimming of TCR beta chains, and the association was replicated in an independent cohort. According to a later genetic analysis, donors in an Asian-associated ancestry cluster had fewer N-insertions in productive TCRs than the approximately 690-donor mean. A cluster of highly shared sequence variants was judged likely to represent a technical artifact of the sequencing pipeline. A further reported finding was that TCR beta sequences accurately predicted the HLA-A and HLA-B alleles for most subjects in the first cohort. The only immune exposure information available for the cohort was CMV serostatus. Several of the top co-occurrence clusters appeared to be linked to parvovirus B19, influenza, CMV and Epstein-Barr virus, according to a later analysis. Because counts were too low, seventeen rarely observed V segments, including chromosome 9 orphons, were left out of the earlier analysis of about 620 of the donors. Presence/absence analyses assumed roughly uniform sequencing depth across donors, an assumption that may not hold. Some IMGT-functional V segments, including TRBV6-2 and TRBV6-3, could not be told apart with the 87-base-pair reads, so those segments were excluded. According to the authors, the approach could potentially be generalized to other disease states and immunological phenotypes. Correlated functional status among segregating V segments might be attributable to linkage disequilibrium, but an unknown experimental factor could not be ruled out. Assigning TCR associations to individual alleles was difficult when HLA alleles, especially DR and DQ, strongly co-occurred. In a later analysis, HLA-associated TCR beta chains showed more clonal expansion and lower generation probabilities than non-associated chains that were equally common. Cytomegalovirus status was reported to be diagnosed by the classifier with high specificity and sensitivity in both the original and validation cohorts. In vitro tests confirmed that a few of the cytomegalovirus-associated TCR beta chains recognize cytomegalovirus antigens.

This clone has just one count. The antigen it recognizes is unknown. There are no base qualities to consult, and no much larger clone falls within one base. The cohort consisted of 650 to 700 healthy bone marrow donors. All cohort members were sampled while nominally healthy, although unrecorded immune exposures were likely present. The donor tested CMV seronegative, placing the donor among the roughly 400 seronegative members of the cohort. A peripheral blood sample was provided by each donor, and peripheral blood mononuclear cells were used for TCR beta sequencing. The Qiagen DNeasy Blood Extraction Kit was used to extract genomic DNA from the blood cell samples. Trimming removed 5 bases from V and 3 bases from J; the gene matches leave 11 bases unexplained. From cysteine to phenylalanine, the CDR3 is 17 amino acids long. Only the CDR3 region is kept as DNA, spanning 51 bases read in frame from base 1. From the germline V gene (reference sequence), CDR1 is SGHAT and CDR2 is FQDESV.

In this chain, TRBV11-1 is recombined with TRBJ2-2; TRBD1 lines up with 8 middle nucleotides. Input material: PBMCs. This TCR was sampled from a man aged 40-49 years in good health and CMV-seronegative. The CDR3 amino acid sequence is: CASSPTGVSGYTGELFF. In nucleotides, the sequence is TGTGCCAGCAGCCCGACAGGGGTCTCTGGCTACACCGGGGAGCTGTTTTTT.